Presented here are 4 T cell receptor beta chains from one specimen sequenced in a study of T-cell memory formation after mild COVID-19. Via MiXCR, TCRdb re-called the 5' RACE reads, giving one row per CDR3 protein. The sample comprises roughly 150,000 distinct CDR3 sequences, 10% to 15% of which are singletons, and 3% to 4% rests with the top ten. The material sequenced was PBMCs or a T cell subset sorted from them (not recorded which). Every receptor here comes from a man aged 18 to 30 who had mild COVID-19 (a few samples of this study predate the infection). Cell type and time point are not known.

There are many counts of this clonotype. The chain uses TRBV20-1 and TRBJ1-5; D is perhaps TRBD1 (6 bases). The length of the CDR3 is 13 residues. The V gene's germline CDR1 is DFQATT and CDR2 SNEGSKA (reference sequence). The ends were cut back, 6 bases at V and 7 bases at J, with 16 bases in the middle. The CDR3 region is CSANTGSGQPQHF. In DNA form, the CDR3 reads TGCAGTGCCAATACAGGGAGTGGGCAGCCCCAGCATTTT.

At least ten counts were recorded for this clonotype. V and J are TRBV30 and TRBJ2-2; D is possibly TRBD2 (7 bases). The CDR3 consists of 15 residues. Germline V gives CDR1 GTSNPN, CDR2 SVGIG (reference sequence). V gave up 2 bases and J gave up 5 bases, with 15 bases separating them. The DNA for the CDR3 is TGTGCCTGGAGTCGGCGGGGGCGAAGAACCGGGGAGCTGTTTTTT. Translated, it gives CAWSRRGRRTGELFF.

This clonotype was seen a handful of times. This chain joins TRBV20-1 and TRBJ2-4; 8 positions agree with TRBD1. Germline V gives CDR1 DFQATT, CDR2 SNEGSKA (reference sequence). CDR3 length: 16 amino acids. V lost 0 bases and J lost 5; bases outside the gene matches: 9. CDR3 nucleotide sequence: TGCAGTGCTAGAGATGCAGGACAGGGCGGCCAAAACATTCAGTACTTC. Translation: CSARDAGQGGQNIQYF.

This clonotype was detected only a few times. This rearrangement joins TRBV7-9 to TRBJ2-7, with D tentatively TRBD2 (7 bases). The CDR3 sequence is 11 residues long. CDR1 and CDR2 from the germline V gene are SEHNR and FQNEAQ (reference sequence). The germline V and J ends were trimmed by 5 bases and 9 bases, with 11 bases remaining between them. The CDR3 loop reads CASSRGAGQYV. The CDR3 DNA reads TGTGCCAGCAGCCGGGGGGCAGGGCAGTACGTC.